Below are 21 T cell receptor beta chains sequenced from a single sample in a study of T cell changes during pregnancy in multiple sclerosis. Generated by immunoSEQ multiplex PCR, the TCRdb table keeps only in-frame clones and is missing some. The sample has about 39,000 clones; roughly 93% are singletons. The sample consisted of CD4+ T cells from peripheral blood mononuclear cells, taken in the first trimester of pregnancy. The receptors were gathered from a female donor with multiple sclerosis, enrolled in a pregnancy study.

The V and J genes are TRBV28 and TRBJ2-1; 8 positions match TRBD2. The junction had 13 bases not matched to a gene; V was cut back by 5 bases and J by 7 bases. The CDR3 length is 16 residues. The germline gives CDR1 MDHEN, CDR2 SYDVKM. The CDR3 coding sequence is TGTGCCAGCAGTCTACCAGGCACGGGAGGGCGGAATGAGCAGTTCTTC. Translating gives CASSLPGTGGRNEQFF.

The V gene is TRBV4-3, the J gene TRBJ1-2; 8 nucleotides agree with TRBD1. The CDR3 is 16 amino acids. Unmatched junction bases numbered 10, after V lost 0 bases and J lost 7 bases. Germline V gene sequence: CDR1 LGHNA, CDR2 YSLEER. The DNA of the CDR3 is TGCGCCAGCAGCCAAGATTCCCAGGGGGCTTTGGGTGGCTACACCTTC. Protein product: CASSQDSQGALGGYTF.

The genes are TRBV6-1 and TRBJ2-3, with D tentatively TRBD1 (6 bases). CDR3 length equals 13 residues. From germline, CDR1 is MNHNS and CDR2 SASEGT. Trimming cost V 5 bases and J 5 bases, with 11 bases left between them. CDR3 residues: CASSRQVGDTQYF. In DNA form, the CDR3 reads TGTGCCAGCAGTCGACAGGTCGGAGATACGCAGTATTTT.

The rearrangement uses TRBV7-3 and TRBJ2-1; TRBD2 aligns across 8 bases. The length of the CDR3 is 13 residues. Germline loops: CDR1 SGHTA, CDR2 FQGTGA. V was clipped by 6 bases and J by 9 bases; unmatched bases: 7. CDR3 DNA: TGTGCCAGCAGAAGCGGGGGTAGAGGTGAGCAGTTCTTC. Encoded protein: CASRSGGRGEQFF. Full variable domain (rest looked up from reference TRBV7-3 and TRBJ2-1): GAGVSQTPSNKVTEKGKYVELRCDPISGHTALYWYRQSLGQGPEFLIYFQGTGAADDSGLPNDRFFAVRPEGSVSTLKIQRTERGDSAVYLCASRSGGRGEQFFGPGTRLTVL.

The DNA of the CDR3 is TGTGCTAGTGGTCCCGACAGGGCTATCTCCGGAAACACTGAAGCTTTCTTT. Residues: CASGPDRAISGNTEAFF. The rearrangement uses TRBV12-5 and TRBJ1-1; TRBD1 matches 7 bases. CDR3 length: 17 amino acids. V lost 5 bases, J lost 2 bases, and 14 bases stayed unmatched. The germline gives CDR1 LGHNT, CDR2 FRNRAP.

V and J are TRBV19 and TRBJ2-7; TRBD2 might be the D (5 bases). Trimming removed 4 bases at V and 3 bases at J, with 10 bases between. This CDR3 spans 13 amino acids. CDR1 is LNHDA, CDR2 SQIVND, per germline (reference sequence). CDR3 amino acids: CASSRSGNYEQYF. CDR3 nucleotide sequence: TGTGCCAGTAGTAGGTCGGGGAACTACGAGCAGTACTTC. Looking up the rest from reference TRBV19 and TRBJ2-7 gives the full variable domain: DGGITQSPKYLFRKEGQNVTLSCEQNLNHDAMYWYRQDPGQGLRLIYYSQIVNDFQKGDIAEGYSVSREKKESFPLTVTSAQKNPTAFYLCASSRSGNYEQYFGPGTRLTVT.

The chain employs TRBV27 and TRBJ1-1, with 10 bases aligning to TRBD1. Unmatched junction bases numbered 8, after V lost 0 bases and J lost 4 bases. Germline lookup yields CDR1 MNHEY and CDR2 SMNVEV (reference sequence). This CDR3 spans 17 amino acids. CDR3 DNA sequence: TGTGCCAGCAGTTTATCGCTGACAGGGGGCAGTATCACTGAAGCTTTCTTT. It yields the protein CASSLSLTGGSITEAFF.

The chain has TRBV2 and TRBJ2-1, with TRBD2 matching 11 bases. From germline, CDR1 is SNHLY and CDR2 FYNNEI. The CDR3 covers 15 residues. The V gene end was trimmed by 1 base and the J gene end by 13 bases; junction bases not matched to a gene: 9. The CDR3 reads CASSEDGSGGARQFF. The DNA for the CDR3 is TGTGCCAGCAGTGAAGATGGTAGCGGGGGGGCTAGACAGTTCTTC.

This clone occurred once. The chain recombines TRBV5-1 with TRBJ1-6; perhaps TRBD1 as D (6 bases). The CDR3 is 15 residues long. CDR1 and CDR2 from the germline V gene are SGHRS and YFSETQ. V was cut by 3 bases and J by 5 bases, with 12 bases left in between. CDR3 protein: CASSSGGGDNSPLHF. CDR3 DNA: TGCGCCAGCAGCTCTGGAGGGGGGGATAATTCACCCCTCCACTTT.

This chain connects TRBV6-6 to TRBJ2-3; no clear D. CDR3 length equals 11 residues. The ends were cut back, 8 bases at V and 1 base at J, with 4 bases in the middle. Per the germline V gene, CDR1 is MNHNY and CDR2 is SVGAGI (reference sequence). In nucleotides, the CDR3 is TGTGCCAGCCGTGGCACAGATACGCAGTATTTT. Its protein is CASRGTDTQYF.

The chain is built from TRBV11-2 and TRBJ1-5; possible D gene TRBD1, 6 bases. CDR1 is SGHAT and CDR2 is FQNNGV in the germline V gene. The CDR3 has 16 amino acids. Trimming removed 2 bases from V and 4 bases from J, with 15 bases in between. The CDR3 region is CASSLLGGGSNQPQHF. In nucleotides, the CDR3 is TGTGCCAGCAGCTTATTAGGGGGAGGGAGTAATCAGCCCCAGCATTTT.

The gene calls are TRBV7-7 and TRBJ2-3; possibly TRBD1 for D (6 bases). Trimming took off 1 base at V and 1 base at J, with 12 bases between the two ends. Looked up from germline, CDR1 is SSHAT and CDR2 is FNYEAQ (reference sequence). CDR3 size: 16 residues. CDR3 nucleotides: TGTGCCAGCAGCTTAGGGGGGCCCCGGGGCACAGATACGCAGTATTTT. Translated: CASSLGGPRGTDTQYF.

The rearrangement links TRBV6-6 to TRBJ2-1, with 7 bases matching TRBD2. Germline assignment: CDR1 MNHNY and CDR2 SVGAGI (reference sequence). The junction had 4 bases not matched to a gene; V was cut back by 6 bases and J by 2 bases. The CDR3 consists of 14 residues. The CDR3 bases are TGTGCCAGCAGACCCCTAGCGGCCTACAATGAGCAGTTCTTC. It codes for CASRPLAAYNEQFF.

The V and J genes are TRBV19 and TRBJ2-3; no reliable D call. The CDR3 has 12 amino acids. CDR1 and CDR2 (germline): LNHDA, SQIVND (reference sequence). Trimming removed 6 bases from V and 0 bases from J, with 4 bases in between. Written as DNA, the CDR3 is TGTGCCAGTAGCGGTAGCACAGATACGCAGTATTTT. This encodes CASSGSTDTQYF.

The chain employs TRBV27 and TRBJ2-6, with D tentatively TRBD1 (6 bases). Germline CDR1 and CDR2: MNHEY and SMNVEV (reference sequence). This CDR3 comprises 18 residues. The V end lost 3 bases, the J end lost 0 bases, and 15 bases lay between the germline ends. The CDR3 protein is CASSFLGHRDSGANVLTF. CDR3 coding DNA: TGTGCCAGCAGTTTCTTGGGGCACAGGGACTCTGGGGCCAACGTCCTGACTTTC.

This clone was found once. The chain is built from TRBV19 and TRBJ1-1; 10 bases line up with TRBD1. V lost 10 bases, J lost 0 bases, and 20 bases stayed unmatched. The CDR3 sequence is 19 residues long. CDR1 and CDR2 from the germline V gene are LNHDA and SQIVND (reference sequence). The CDR3 nucleotides read TGTGCCACACACACCGGGACAGGGGTCGTGGGGGCGATGAACACTGAAGCTTTCTTT. Translating it yields CATHTGTGVVGAMNTEAFF.

V and J are TRBV10-3 and TRBJ2-7; possible D gene TRBD1, 6 bases. Germline V gene data show CDR1 as ENHRY and CDR2 as SYGVKD. V was clipped by 6 bases and J by 5 bases, with 20 bases between them. This CDR3 has 15 residues. This chain's CDR3 is CAISGTGKVINEQYF. The CDR3 DNA sequence: TGTGCCATCAGCGGTACAGGGAAGGTAATCAACGAGCAGTACTTC.

The chain combines TRBV2 with TRBJ2-1; 9 bases are shared with TRBD2. The CDR3 spans 15 residues. J lost 5 bases, V lost 5 bases, and 7 bases had no gene match. CDR1 is SNHLY and CDR2 is FYNNEI in the germline V gene. CDR3 bases: TGTGCCAGCAGTCGCGGGGGGGCTACAGACAATGAGCAGTTCTTC. This codes for CASSRGGATDNEQFF.

J is TRBJ2-1 and V is TRBV7-2; the match to TRBD1 covers 7 bases. CDR1 is SGHTA and CDR2 is FQGNSA in the germline V gene. Losses at the gene ends were 6 bases for V and 3 bases for J; bases not matched to a gene: 8. This CDR3 spans 15 amino acids. The CDR3 DNA reads TGTGCCAGCAGTCCTAGACAGGGCGACTACAATGAGCAGTTCTTC. The encoded protein is CASSPRQGDYNEQFF.

The chain links TRBV7-3 to TRBJ1-3; D is unclear. Germline V gives CDR1 SGHTA, CDR2 FQGTGA. Between the trimmed V and J ends, which lost 0 bases and 4 bases, there was a span of 10 bases. The CDR3 sequence is 15 residues long. The CDR3 nucleotides read TGTGCCAGCAGCTTAACTGGTACGGTCGGAAACACCATATATTTT. Amino acids: CASSLTGTVGNTIYF. Full variable domain (rest looked up from reference TRBV7-3 and TRBJ1-3): GAGVSQTPSNKVTEKGKYVELRCDPISGHTALYWYRQSLGQGPEFLIYFQGTGAADDSGLPNDRFFAVRPEGSVSTLKIQRTERGDSAVYLCASSLTGTVGNTIYFGEGSWLTVV.

The chain is built from TRBV10-2 and TRBJ2-7; no clear D gene. CDR1 is WSHSY, CDR2 SAAADI, per germline. The ends were cut back, 6 bases at V and 5 bases at J, with 8 bases in the middle. The CDR3 sequence is 11 residues long. CDR3 protein: CASRLRDEQYF. CDR3 in DNA: TGCGCCAGCAGGTTGAGAGACGAGCAGTACTTC.